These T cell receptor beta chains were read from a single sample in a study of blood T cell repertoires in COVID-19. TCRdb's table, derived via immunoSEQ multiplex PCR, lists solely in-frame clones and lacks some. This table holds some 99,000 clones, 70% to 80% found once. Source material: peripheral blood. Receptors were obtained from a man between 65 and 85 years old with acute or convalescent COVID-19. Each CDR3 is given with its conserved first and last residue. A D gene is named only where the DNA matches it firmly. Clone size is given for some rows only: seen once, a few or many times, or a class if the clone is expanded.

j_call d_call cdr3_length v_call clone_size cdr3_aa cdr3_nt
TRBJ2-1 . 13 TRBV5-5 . CASSSDTDNEQFF TGTGCCAGCAGCTCGGACACCGACAATGAGCAGTTCTTC
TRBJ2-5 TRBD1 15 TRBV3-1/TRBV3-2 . CASSQALKDRGTQYF TGTGCCAGCAGCCAAGCATTGAAGGACAGGGGGACCCAGTACTTC
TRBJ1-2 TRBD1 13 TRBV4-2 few CASSQGQGDGYTF TGTGCCAGCAGCCAAGGGCAGGGGGACGGCTACACCTTC
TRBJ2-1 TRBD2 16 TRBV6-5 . CASSYSGAGGRNEQFF TGTGCCAGCAGTTACTCGGGAGCGGGAGGTAGGAATGAGCAGTTCTTC
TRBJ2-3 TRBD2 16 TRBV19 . CASSIAVAGPTDTQYF TGTGCCAGTAGTATAGCGGTAGCGGGCCCCACAGATACGCAGTATTTT
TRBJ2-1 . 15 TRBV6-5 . CASGLRMSSYNEQFF TGTGCCAGCGGTTTACGTATGAGCTCCTACAATGAGCAGTTCTTC
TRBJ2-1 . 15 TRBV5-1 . CASSRQQSSYNEQFF TGCGCCAGCAGCCGACAGCAGAGCTCCTACAATGAGCAGTTCTTC
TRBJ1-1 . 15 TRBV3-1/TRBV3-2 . CASSQDSGLQTEAFF TGTGCCAGCAGCCAAGATTCGGGACTCCAAACTGAAGCTTTCTTT
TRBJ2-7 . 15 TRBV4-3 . CASSQDRLVMREQYF TGCGCCAGCAGCCAAGATCGGCTAGTGATGAGGGAGCAGTACTTC
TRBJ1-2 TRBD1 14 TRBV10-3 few CAISEFGTGGGYTF TGTGCCATCAGTGAGTTCGGGACAGGGGGTGGCTACACCTTC
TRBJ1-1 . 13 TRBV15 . CATSRDPGGEAFF TGTGCCACCAGCAGAGATCCTGGCGGTGAAGCTTTCTTT
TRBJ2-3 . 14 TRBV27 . CASSFGHGGDTQYF TGTGCCAGCAGTTTCGGACACGGCGGAGATACGCAGTATTTT
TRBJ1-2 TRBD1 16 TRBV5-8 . CASSTRDRGVIYGYTF TGTGCCAGCAGCACCCGGGACAGGGGGGTCATCTATGGCTACACCTTC
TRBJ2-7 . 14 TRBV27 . CASSAGSSIYEQYF TGTGCCAGCAGTGCGGGGTCATCTATCTACGAGCAGTACTTC
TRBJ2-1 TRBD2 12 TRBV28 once CASSLSGRAWFF TGTGCCAGCAGCCTTAGCGGGAGGGCCTGGTTCTTC